The 24 T cell receptor beta chains below were found in one sample sequenced in a study of early T cells in non-severe SARS-CoV-2 infection. TCRdb processed the 5' RACE reads anew with MiXCR; each CDR3 protein has one entry. The sample has tens of thousands of distinct CDR3 sequences; around 20% are singletons. Sample: whole blood, taken at baseline. These receptors came from an adult who was a healthcare worker with PCR-confirmed SARS-CoV-2 infection or an uninfected control (not recorded which).

The chain uses TRBV5-1 and TRBJ2-3; D not certain. The CDR3 consists of 14 residues. Trimming removed 4 bases at V and 2 bases at J, with 11 bases between. The V gene's germline CDR1 is SGHRS and CDR2 YFSETQ. The CDR3 reads CASSPPGYTDTQYF. Written as DNA, the CDR3 is TGCGCCAGCAGCCCCCCCGGGTACACAGATACGCAGTATTTT.

The rearrangement uses TRBV27 and TRBJ1-1, with D unclear. The germline V and J ends were trimmed by 2 bases and 0 bases, with 10 bases remaining between them. CDR3 length equals 15 residues. Germline V gene data show CDR1 as MNHEY and CDR2 as SMNVEV (reference sequence). The CDR3 protein is CASSLVSFMNTEAFF. CDR3 coding DNA: TGTGCCAGCAGTTTAGTAAGTTTTATGAACACTGAAGCTTTCTTT.

V usage is TRBV6-6 and J usage is TRBJ1-3, with a tentative D call TRBD1 (5 bases). Trimming pared 7 bases from V and 4 bases from J, leaving 14 bases between. The germline CDR1 and CDR2 sequences are MNHNY and SVGAGI (reference sequence). The CDR3 has 14 residues. This CDR3 reads CASMGEAAGNTIYF. The CDR3 bases are TGTGCCAGCATGGGGGAGGCGGCGGGAAACACCATATATTTT.

The J gene is TRBJ1-3, the V gene TRBV5-1; perhaps TRBD1 as D (6 bases). The CDR3 totals 14 residues. Trimming stripped 0 bases from V and 7 bases from J, with 11 bases between. Looked up from germline, CDR1 is SGHRS and CDR2 is YFSETQ. The CDR3 loop is CASSLDAGENTIYF. CDR3 in DNA: TGCGCCAGCAGCTTGGATGCAGGGGAGAACACCATATATTTT. The full variable domain, with the rest looked up from reference TRBV5-1 and TRBJ1-3, is KAGVTQTPRYLIKTRGQQVTLSCSPISGHRSVSWYQQTPGQGLQFLFEYFSETQRNKGNFPGRFSGRQFSNSRSEMNVSTLELGDSALYLCASSLDAGENTIYFGEGSWLTVV.

This clonotype appeared a few times. The rearrangement joins TRBV6-1 to TRBJ2-3, with unresolved D. The CDR3 has 15 amino acids. Germline V gene data show CDR1 as MNHNS and CDR2 as SASEGT. Trimming removed 3 bases at V and 6 bases at J, with 16 bases between. CDR3: CASSELSFHPDTQYF. In DNA, the CDR3 is TGTGCCAGCAGTGAGTTGTCATTCCATCCTGATACGCAGTATTTT.

This clonotype was seen a handful of times. The gene calls are TRBV3-1 and TRBJ2-5; D may be TRBD1 (5 bases). Trimming took off 0 bases at V and 2 bases at J, with 10 bases between the two ends. CDR1 LGHDT and CDR2 YNNKEL come from the germline V gene (reference sequence). CDR3 length: 15 amino acids. CDR3 DNA sequence: TGTGCCAGCAGCCAAGATCAAGGGGCTCAAGAGACCCAGTACTTC. It codes for CASSQDQGAQETQYF.

This clonotype was recorded once. The chain recombines TRBV7-9 with TRBJ2-5; D remains ambiguous. There are 14 residues in the CDR3. V lost 5 bases and J lost 1, with 11 bases in between. Germline CDR1 SEHNR, CDR2 FQNEAQ (reference sequence). Written as DNA, the CDR3 is TGTGCCAGCAGCCGTTTTGGTTCCCAAGAGACCCAGTACTTC. Protein: CASSRFGSQETQYF. The whole variable domain, filled in from reference TRBV7-9 and TRBJ2-5, reads DTGVSQNPRHKITKRGQNVTFRCDPISEHNRLYWYRQTLGQGPEFLTYFQNEAQLEKSRLLSDRFSAERPKGSFSTLEIQRTEQGDSAMYLCASSRFGSQETQYFGPGTRLLVL.

J is TRBJ1-2 and V is TRBV6-1, with D possibly being TRBD1 (5 bases). Germline V gene lookup returns CDR1 MNHNS and CDR2 SASEGT. This CDR3 is built from 13 residues. V lost 8 bases and J 2 bases, leaving 12 bases between the germline ends. The CDR3 loop is CASGDGGNYGYTF. The DNA of the CDR3 is TGTGCCAGCGGGGACGGTGGGAACTATGGCTACACCTTC.

The sample holds a few counts of this clonotype. V and J are TRBV7-9 and TRBJ1-2; 8 positions agree with TRBD1. This CDR3 is 15 amino acids long. From germline, CDR1 is SEHNR and CDR2 FQNEAQ (reference sequence). The V and J ends lost 10 bases and 7 bases, in that order; junction bases with no gene match: 17. The CDR3 sequence is CATRDLTDREAGYTF. CDR3 DNA: TGTGCCACACGAGACCTAACGGACAGGGAGGCTGGCTACACCTTC.

The chain recombines TRBV4-3 with TRBJ1-2, with 7 nucleotides matching TRBD1. There are 15 residues in the CDR3. V lost 4 bases and J lost 2; bases outside the gene matches: 7. Germline V CDR1 and CDR2: LGHNA, YSLEER. CDR3 loop: CASSRKGGQNYGYTF. The CDR3 DNA is TGCGCCAGCAGCCGAAAGGGGGGACAGAACTATGGCTACACCTTC.

V is TRBV7-2 and J is TRBJ2-3; perhaps TRBD1 as D (6 bases). This CDR3 comprises 15 residues. Per the germline V gene, CDR1 is SGHTA and CDR2 is FQGNSA. V was trimmed by 4 bases and J by 6 bases, leaving 17 bases between them. The CDR3 nucleotides are TGTGCCAGCAGCTCAGGGCGGCAGGGGTACGATACGCAGTATTTT. Translation gives CASSSGRQGYDTQYF.

The CDR3, as DNA: TGTGCCAGCTGGGGTTATGGAGCTAACCAAGAGACCCAGTACTTC. Encoded protein: CASWGYGANQETQYF. This chain uses TRBV2 with TRBJ2-5; D uncertain. Per the germline V gene, CDR1 is SNHLY and CDR2 is FYNNEI. The ends were cut back, 8 bases at V and 0 bases at J, with 16 bases in the middle. The CDR3 consists of 15 residues.

In its sample, this clonotype was seen a few times. The rearrangement joins TRBV27 to TRBJ2-2; possible D gene TRBD1, 5 bases. V was trimmed by 4 bases and J by 4 bases, leaving 10 bases between them. Germline V gives CDR1 MNHEY, CDR2 SMNVEV (reference sequence). The CDR3 consists of 14 residues. For the CDR3, the DNA is TGTGCCAGCAGTTGGCAGGGAATCACCGGGGAGCTGTTTTTT. Residues: CASSWQGITGELFF.

The rearrangement links TRBV20-1 to TRBJ2-1; 10 bases map to TRBD2. The CDR3 is 14 residues long. Losses at the gene ends were 8 bases for V and 7 bases for J; bases not matched to a gene: 11. Germline-derived CDR1 and CDR2 are DFQATT and SNEGSKA (reference sequence). The CDR3 loop reads CSPQRSGGLNEQFF. CDR3 in DNA: TGCAGTCCCCAACGTAGCGGGGGGCTTAATGAGCAGTTCTTC.

This clonotype showed up just a few times. The chain combines TRBV20-1 with TRBJ2-3, with 8 bases aligning to TRBD2. Unmatched junction bases numbered 2, after V lost 4 bases and J lost 2 bases. CDR3 size: 13 residues. The V gene's germline CDR1 is DFQATT and CDR2 SNEGSKA (reference sequence). CDR3 sequence (DNA): TGCAGTGCTACCGGGGGGGTCACAGATACGCAGTATTTT. Encoded protein: CSATGGVTDTQYF.

This clonotype came up many times. This chain uses TRBV6-2 or TRBV6-3 with TRBJ1-5, with D maybe TRBD1 (6 bases). CDR1 MNHEY and CDR2 SVGEGT come from the germline V gene. V gave up 6 bases and J gave up 3 bases, with 12 bases separating them. The CDR3 is made up of 14 amino acids. This CDR3 reads CASRGDNTNQPQHF. The CDR3 DNA sequence: TGTGCCAGCAGGGGGGACAACACCAATCAGCCCCAGCATTTT.

This clonotype was counted only a few times. V and J are TRBV2 and TRBJ1-5, with 8 bases that match TRBD1. Trimming took 4 bases from V and 3 from J; bases not matched to a gene: 5. The CDR3 consists of 15 residues. Germline V CDR1 and CDR2: SNHLY, FYNNEI. CDR3 bases: TGTGCCAGCAGTGGACAGGGGACGAACAATCAGCCCCAGCATTTT. It encodes CASSGQGTNNQPQHF.

V is TRBV20-1 and J is TRBJ2-5; a possible D gene is TRBD1 (7 bases). The CDR3 contains 15 residues. Germline V gene lookup returns CDR1 DFQATT and CDR2 SNEGSKA (reference sequence). The V gene lost 1 base and the J gene lost 3 bases, with 15 bases spanning the gap. In nucleotides, the CDR3 is TGCAGTGCTAGAGCAGGGGGGAGTTGGGAAGAGACCCAGTACTTC. Its translation: CSARAGGSWEETQYF.

This clonotype occurred a few times. The chain combines TRBV18 with TRBJ2-3; D is perhaps TRBD1 or TRBD2 (5 bases each). There are 15 residues in the CDR3. The germline CDR1 and CDR2 sequences are KGHSH and LQKENI. V was pared by 4 bases and J by 3 bases, with 14 bases between. The CDR3 region is CASSLLPGQTDTQYF. DNA for the CDR3: TGTGCCAGCTCACTACTTCCGGGGCAGACAGATACGCAGTATTTT. Full variable domain (missing parts from reference TRBV18 and TRBJ2-3): NAGVMQNPRHLVRRRGQEARLRCSPMKGHSHVYWYRQLPEEGLKFMVYLQKENIIDESGMPKERFSAEFPKEGPSILRIQQVVRGDSAAYFCASSLLPGQTDTQYFGPGTRLTVL.

The rearrangement uses TRBV11-2 and TRBJ2-2; 7 bases are shared with TRBD1. The CDR3 is made up of 18 amino acids. With 7 bases clipped from V and 4 bases from J, the junction kept 18 bases outside the gene matches. The germline V gene encodes CDR1 SGHAT and CDR2 FQNNGV. CDR3 sequence: CASNPLGGARGRTGELFF. CDR3 bases: TGTGCCAGCAACCCACTGGGTGGAGCTAGGGGGCGCACCGGGGAGCTGTTTTTT.

The chain recombines TRBV28 with TRBJ1-6; 9 nucleotides agree with TRBD1. Germline CDR1 MDHEN, CDR2 SYDVKM. Losses at the gene ends were 3 bases for V and 14 bases for J; bases not matched to a gene: 11. The CDR3 loop spans 15 amino acids. The CDR3 nucleotides read TGTGCCAGCAGTTTCGGGACAGGGCCGGAGGGGACCCTCCACTTT. Translating gives CASSFGTGPEGTLHF.

This clonotype was detected only a few times. CDR3 region: CAISEDRSSGNTIYF. In nucleotides, the CDR3 is TGTGCCATCAGTGAGGATAGAAGCTCTGGAAACACCATATATTTT. J is TRBJ1-3 and V is TRBV10-3; D gene unclear. V was clipped by 2 bases and J by 0 bases, with 8 bases between them. Germline values: CDR1 ENHRY, CDR2 SYGVKD. CDR3 length: 15 amino acids.

This clonotype was picked up a small number of times. The DNA of the CDR3 is TGTGCCAGCAGCCAGTCAGGGACAGACCAAGAGACCCAGTACTTC. Encoded protein: CASSQSGTDQETQYF. V usage is TRBV4-2 and J usage is TRBJ2-5; 7 bases agree with TRBD1. The ends lost 3 bases at V and 0 bases at J; junction bases unmatched: 4. Germline assignment: CDR1 LGHNA and CDR2 YNFKEQ. This CDR3 has 15 amino acids.

V gene TRBV4-3 combines with J gene TRBJ1-1; D unclear. Between the trimmed V and J ends, which lost 2 bases and 1 base, there was a span of 5 bases. This CDR3 has 13 amino acids. Germline lookup yields CDR1 LGHNA and CDR2 YSLEER. The CDR3 spells CASSQTWNTEAFF. CDR3 bases: TGCGCCAGCAGCCAAACTTGGAACACTGAAGCTTTCTTT.